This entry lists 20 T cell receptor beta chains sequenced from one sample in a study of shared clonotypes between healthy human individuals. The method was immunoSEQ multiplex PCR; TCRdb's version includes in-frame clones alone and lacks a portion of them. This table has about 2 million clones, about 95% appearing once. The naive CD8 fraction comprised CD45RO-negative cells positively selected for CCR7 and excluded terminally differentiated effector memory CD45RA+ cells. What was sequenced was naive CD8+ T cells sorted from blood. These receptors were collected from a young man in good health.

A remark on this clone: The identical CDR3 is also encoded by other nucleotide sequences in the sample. The CDR3 nucleotides read TGCGCCAGCAGCTTGCAAGAGACCCAGTACTTC. It translates to CASSLQETQYF. The chain employs TRBV5-1 and TRBJ2-5; D gene ambiguous. The CDR3 loop spans 11 amino acids. Germline values: CDR1 SGHRS, CDR2 YFSETQ. V was clipped by 1 base and J by 2 bases, with 0 bases between them.

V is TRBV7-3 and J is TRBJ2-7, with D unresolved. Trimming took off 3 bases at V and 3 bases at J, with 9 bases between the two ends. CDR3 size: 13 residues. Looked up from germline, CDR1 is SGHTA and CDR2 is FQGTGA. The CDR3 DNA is TGTGCCAGCAGCTTGCTTCGCGGCTACGAGCAGTACTTC. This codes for CASSLLRGYEQYF.

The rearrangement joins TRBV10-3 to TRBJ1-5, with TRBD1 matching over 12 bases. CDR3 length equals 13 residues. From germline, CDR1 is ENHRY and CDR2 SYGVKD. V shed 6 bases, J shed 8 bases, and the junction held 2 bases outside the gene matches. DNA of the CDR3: TGTGCCATCAGGGGACAGGGGGCTGAGCCCCAGCATTTT. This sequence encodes CAIRGQGAEPQHF.

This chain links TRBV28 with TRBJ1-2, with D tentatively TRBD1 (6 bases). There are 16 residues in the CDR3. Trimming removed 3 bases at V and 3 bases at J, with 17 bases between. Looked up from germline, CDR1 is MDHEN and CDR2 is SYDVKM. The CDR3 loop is CASSFGVGGNDYGYTF. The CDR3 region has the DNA TGTGCCAGCAGTTTTGGTGTGGGGGGCAACGACTATGGCTACACCTTC.

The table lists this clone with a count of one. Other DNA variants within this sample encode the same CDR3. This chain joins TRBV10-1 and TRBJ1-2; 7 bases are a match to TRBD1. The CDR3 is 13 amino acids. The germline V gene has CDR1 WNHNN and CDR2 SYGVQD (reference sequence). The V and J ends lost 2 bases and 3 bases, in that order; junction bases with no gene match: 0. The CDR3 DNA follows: TGCGCCAGCAGTGAGGACAGGGACTATGGCTACACCTTC. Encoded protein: CASSEDRDYGYTF.

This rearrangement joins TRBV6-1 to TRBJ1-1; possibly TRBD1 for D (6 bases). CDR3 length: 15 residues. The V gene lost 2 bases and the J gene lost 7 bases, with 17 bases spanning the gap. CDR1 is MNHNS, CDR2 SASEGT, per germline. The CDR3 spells CASSESRGGRGEAFF. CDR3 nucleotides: TGTGCCAGCAGTGAATCTAGAGGGGGACGGGGTGAAGCTTTCTTT.

CDR3 nucleotides: TGCGCCAGCAGCCAAGATCTAGCGGGATGGTCCAATGAGCAGTTCTTC. Its translation: CASSQDLAGWSNEQFF. The chain combines TRBV4-3 with TRBJ2-1; 9 bases align to TRBD2. V dropped 0 bases and J dropped 6; count of bases not matched to a gene: 6. The CDR3 length is 16 residues. CDR1 and CDR2 (germline): LGHNA, YSLEER.

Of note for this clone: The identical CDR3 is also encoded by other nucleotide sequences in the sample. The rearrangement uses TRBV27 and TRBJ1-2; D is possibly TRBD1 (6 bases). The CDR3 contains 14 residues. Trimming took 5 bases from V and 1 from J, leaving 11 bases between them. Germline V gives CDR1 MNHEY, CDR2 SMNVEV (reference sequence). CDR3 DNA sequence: TGTGCCAGCAGTCCCGGACAGCTTAACTATGGCTACACCTTC. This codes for CASSPGQLNYGYTF.

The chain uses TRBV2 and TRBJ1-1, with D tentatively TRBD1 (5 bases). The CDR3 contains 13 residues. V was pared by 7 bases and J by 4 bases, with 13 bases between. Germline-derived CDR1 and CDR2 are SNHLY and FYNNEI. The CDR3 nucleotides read TGTGCCAGCACGGGGGATGGGGGCACTGAAGCTTTCTTT. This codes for CASTGDGGTEAFF.

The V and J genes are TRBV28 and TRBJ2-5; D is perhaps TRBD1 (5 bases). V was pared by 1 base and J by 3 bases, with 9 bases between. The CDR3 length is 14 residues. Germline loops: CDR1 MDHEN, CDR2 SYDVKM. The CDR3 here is CASSLLGRKETQYF. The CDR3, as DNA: TGTGCCAGCAGTTTATTGGGGCGGAAAGAGACCCAGTACTTC. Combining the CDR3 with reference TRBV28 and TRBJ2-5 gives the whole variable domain DVKVTQSSRYLVKRTGEKVFLECVQDMDHENMFWYRQDPGLGLRLIYFSYDVKMKEKGDIPEGYSVSREKKERFSLILESASTNQTSMYLCASSLLGRKETQYFGPGTRLLVL.

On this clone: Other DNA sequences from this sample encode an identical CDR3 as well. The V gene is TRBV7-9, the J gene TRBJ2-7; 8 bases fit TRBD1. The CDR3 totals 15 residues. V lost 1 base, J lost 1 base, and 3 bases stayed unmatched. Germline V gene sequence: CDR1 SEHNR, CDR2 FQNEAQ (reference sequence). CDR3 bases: TGTGCCAGCAGCTTAGGGACAGGGTCTTCCTACGAGCAGTACTTC. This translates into CASSLGTGSSYEQYF.

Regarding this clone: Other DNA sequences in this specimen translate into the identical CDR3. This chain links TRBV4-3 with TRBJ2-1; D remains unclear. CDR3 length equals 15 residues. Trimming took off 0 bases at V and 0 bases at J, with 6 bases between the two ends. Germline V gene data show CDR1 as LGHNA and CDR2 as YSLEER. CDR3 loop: CASSQDLGSYNEQFF. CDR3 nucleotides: TGCGCCAGCAGCCAAGATCTGGGCTCCTACAATGAGCAGTTCTTC.

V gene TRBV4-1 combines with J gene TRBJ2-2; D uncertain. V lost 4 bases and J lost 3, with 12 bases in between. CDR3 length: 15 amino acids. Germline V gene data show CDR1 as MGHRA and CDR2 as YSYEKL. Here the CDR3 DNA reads TGCGCCAGCAGCCGCCACGGCCTAGACACCGGGGAGCTGTTTTTT. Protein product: CASSRHGLDTGELFF.

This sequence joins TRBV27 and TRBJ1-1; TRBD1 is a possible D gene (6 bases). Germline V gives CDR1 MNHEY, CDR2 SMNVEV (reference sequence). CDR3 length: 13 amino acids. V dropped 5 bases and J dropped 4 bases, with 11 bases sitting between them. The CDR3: CASSPQGSTEAFF. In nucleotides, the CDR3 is TGTGCCAGCAGTCCCCAGGGGAGCACTGAAGCTTTCTTT.

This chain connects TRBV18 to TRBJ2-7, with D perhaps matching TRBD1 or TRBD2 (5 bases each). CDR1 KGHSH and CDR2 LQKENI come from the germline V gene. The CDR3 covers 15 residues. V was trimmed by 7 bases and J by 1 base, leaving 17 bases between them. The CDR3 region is CASYTRDGPSYEQYF. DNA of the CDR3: TGTGCCAGCTATACTCGGGACGGACCTTCCTACGAGCAGTACTTC.

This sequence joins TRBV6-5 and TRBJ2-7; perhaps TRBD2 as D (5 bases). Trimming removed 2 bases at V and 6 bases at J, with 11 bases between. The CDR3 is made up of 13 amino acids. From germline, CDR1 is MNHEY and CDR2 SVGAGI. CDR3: CASSYGEEVEQYF. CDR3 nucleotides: TGTGCCAGCAGTTACGGTGAGGAGGTCGAGCAGTACTTC.

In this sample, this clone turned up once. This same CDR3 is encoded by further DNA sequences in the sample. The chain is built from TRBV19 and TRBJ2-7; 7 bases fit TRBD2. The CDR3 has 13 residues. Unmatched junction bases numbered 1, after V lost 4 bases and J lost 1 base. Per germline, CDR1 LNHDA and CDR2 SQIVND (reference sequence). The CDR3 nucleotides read TGTGCCAGTAGTAGCGGGGGTTCCTACGAGCAGTACTTC. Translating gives CASSSGGSYEQYF.

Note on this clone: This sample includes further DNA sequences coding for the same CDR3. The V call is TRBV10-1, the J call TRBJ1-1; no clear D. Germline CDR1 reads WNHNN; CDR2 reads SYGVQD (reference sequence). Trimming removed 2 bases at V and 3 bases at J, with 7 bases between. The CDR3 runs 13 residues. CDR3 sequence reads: CASSEGSHTEAFF. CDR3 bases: TGCGCCAGCAGTGAGGGGTCCCACACTGAAGCTTTCTTT.

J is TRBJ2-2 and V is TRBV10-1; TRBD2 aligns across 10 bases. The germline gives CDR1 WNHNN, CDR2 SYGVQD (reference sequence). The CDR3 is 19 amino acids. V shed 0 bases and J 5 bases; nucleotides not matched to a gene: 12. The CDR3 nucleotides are TGCGCCAGCAGTGAGTCTTCCAGCGGGAGGGCCTCGTGGACCGGGGAGCTGTTTTTT. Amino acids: CASSESSSGRASWTGELFF.

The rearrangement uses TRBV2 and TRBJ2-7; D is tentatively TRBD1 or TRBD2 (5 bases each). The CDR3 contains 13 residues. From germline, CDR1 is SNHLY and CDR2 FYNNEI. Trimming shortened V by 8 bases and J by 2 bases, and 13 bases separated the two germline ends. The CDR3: CASEGTAAYEQYF. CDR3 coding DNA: TGTGCCAGCGAAGGGACCGCCGCCTACGAGCAGTACTTC.